The 16 T cell receptor beta chains in this list originate from one sample, sequenced in a study of blood T cell repertoires in COVID-19. The protocol was immunoSEQ multiplex PCR, while the TCRdb copy is restricted to in-frame clones and leaves out a portion. The sample shows about 120,000 clones, 60% to 80% of them seen only once. The material sequenced was peripheral blood. The receptors shown here come from a woman older than 75 with active or convalescent COVID-19.

This chain uses TRBV5-1 with TRBJ2-1; TRBD2 aligns across 8 bases. CDR1 is SGHRS and CDR2 is YFSETQ in the germline V gene. CDR3 length: 15 amino acids. Trimming took 4 bases from V and 2 from J; bases not matched to a gene: 5. The CDR3 sequence is CASSGGLGTYNEQFF. The DNA of the CDR3 is TGCGCCAGCAGCGGGGGACTAGGGACCTACAATGAGCAGTTCTTC.

The chain joins TRBV25-1 to TRBJ1-4; the match to TRBD1 covers 8 bases. The V segment lost 5 bases and the J segment 10 bases; nucleotides outside the gene matches: 9. The CDR3 spans 14 residues. The germline gives CDR1 MGHDK, CDR2 SYGVNS. The CDR3 nucleotides are TGTGCCAGCAGTCTATCCGGGACAGGCGGAAAACTGTTTTTT. Translation: CASSLSGTGGKLFF.

The V and J genes are TRBV2 and TRBJ2-2; a possible D gene is TRBD1 (6 bases). Germline V gene data show CDR1 as SNHLY and CDR2 as FYNNEI. Deletions cut 4 bases from V and 4 bases from J, with 10 bases between. The CDR3 contains 14 residues. In DNA, the CDR3 is TGTGCCAGCAGTGGGCAGGGGTCCACCGGGGAGCTGTTTTTT. This sequence encodes CASSGQGSTGELFF.

The chain couples TRBV2 to TRBJ2-7; TRBD2 matches 7 bases. Germline-derived CDR1 and CDR2 are SNHLY and FYNNEI. The J segment lost 2 bases and the V segment lost 5 bases, leaving 6 bases of the junction unmatched. The CDR3 consists of 14 residues. The CDR3 bases are TGTGCCAGCAGTTTAGCGGGCCCCCCCTACGAGCAGTACTTC. Amino acids: CASSLAGPPYEQYF. The whole variable domain, filled in from reference TRBV2 and TRBJ2-7, reads EPEVTQTPSHQVTQMGQEVILRCVPISNHLYFYWYRQILGQKVEFLVSFYNNEISEKSEIFDDQFSVERPDGSNFTLKIRSTKLEDSAMYFCASSLAGPPYEQYFGPGTRLTVT.

The chain joins TRBV2 to TRBJ2-1, with 9 bases identical to TRBD2. CDR3 length: 15 amino acids. The J segment lost 4 bases and the V segment lost 11 bases, leaving 12 bases of the junction unmatched. Germline V lookup: CDR1 SNHLY, CDR2 FYNNEI. DNA of the CDR3: TGTGCCCTCGCGGGGGGGCGCAAAACTTACAATGAGCAGTTCTTC. Its protein is CALAGGRKTYNEQFF.

This clone has only a few counts. The CDR3: CASSWTVNTEAFF. In DNA, the CDR3 is TGTGCCAGCAGTTGGACAGTGAACACTGAAGCTTTCTTT. The rearrangement links TRBV12-3 or TRBV12-4 to TRBJ1-1; D is possibly TRBD1 (6 bases). The CDR3 totals 13 residues. V lost 4 bases to trimming and J lost 0 bases, with 6 bases between them.

The gene calls are TRBV10-3 and TRBJ2-1, with a tentative D call TRBD2 (6 bases). Trimming stripped 3 bases from V and 7 bases from J, with 13 bases between. The CDR3 loop spans 14 amino acids. Germline V lookup: CDR1 ENHRY, CDR2 SYGVKD. The CDR3 region has the DNA TGTGCCATCAGTGACCAACGCCGGGGGAATGAGCAGTTCTTC. Translation gives CAISDQRRGNEQFF.

The chain carries TRBV5-4 and TRBJ2-3; TRBD1 matches 9 bases. Germline CDR1 reads SGHNT; CDR2 reads YYREEE (reference sequence). V lost 4 bases to trimming and J lost 4 bases; unmatched junction nucleotides: 10. The CDR3 runs 16 residues. The CDR3 DNA sequence: TGTGCCAGCAGCGGACTGGGACAGGGTGTGGCAGATACGCAGTATTTT. It encodes CASSGLGQGVADTQYF.

The CDR3 DNA reads TGCGCCAGCAGCTTGGCTCAGCAAGAGACCCAGTACTTC. It encodes CASSLAQQETQYF. The chain joins TRBV5-1 to TRBJ2-5; D uncertain. Trimming removed 0 bases from V and 2 bases from J, with 5 bases in between. Germline V lookup: CDR1 SGHRS, CDR2 YFSETQ. The CDR3 is 13 residues long.

This clone appeared a single time. The gene calls are TRBV2 and TRBJ1-5; D is perhaps TRBD1 (6 bases). The CDR3 is 14 residues long. Germline CDR1 is SNHLY and CDR2 is FYNNEI. Trimming took 8 bases from V and 0 from J, leaving 11 bases between them. The CDR3 reads CASGAGVSNQPQHF. DNA for the CDR3: TGTGCCAGCGGGGCAGGGGTTAGCAATCAGCCCCAGCATTTT. Together with reference TRBV2 and TRBJ1-5, the CDR3 gives the full variable domain: EPEVTQTPSHQVTQMGQEVILRCVPISNHLYFYWYRQILGQKVEFLVSFYNNEISEKSEIFDDQFSVERPDGSNFTLKIRSTKLEDSAMYFCASGAGVSNQPQHFGDGTRLSIL.

The CDR3 nucleotides read TGTGCCAGCAGTTTAACGTGGACGGGAACTGAAGCTTTCTTT. Amino acids: CASSLTWTGTEAFF. The chain employs TRBV28 and TRBJ1-1; D unclear. V gave up 2 bases and J gave up 5 bases, with 12 bases separating them. Per germline, CDR1 MDHEN and CDR2 SYDVKM. This CDR3 contains 14 residues.

This rearrangement joins TRBV7-9 to TRBJ1-1; 8 bases map to TRBD1. The V segment lost 5 bases and the J segment 5 bases; nucleotides outside the gene matches: 7. The CDR3 covers 14 residues. Germline-derived CDR1 and CDR2 are SEHNR and FQNEAQ (reference sequence). The CDR3 spells CASSPGGFRTEAFF. DNA of the CDR3: TGTGCCAGCAGCCCAGGGGGCTTTAGGACTGAAGCTTTCTTT.

The gene calls are TRBV3-1 (or the pseudogene TRBV3-2) and TRBJ2-7, with 8 bases aligning to TRBD1. The junction had 6 bases not matched to a gene; V was cut back by 3 bases and J by 2 bases. The germline V gene encodes CDR1 LGHDT and CDR2 YNNKEL (reference sequence). This CDR3 contains 15 residues. The CDR3 is CASSHWATGAYEQYF. In DNA, the CDR3 is TGTGCCAGCAGCCACTGGGCGACAGGGGCCTACGAGCAGTACTTC.

The chain combines TRBV7-9 with TRBJ2-2, with TRBD2 identical over 8 bases. Germline CDR1 is SEHNR and CDR2 is FQNEAQ (reference sequence). The CDR3 runs to 16 residues. V gave up 1 base and J gave up 4 bases; unmatched junction bases: 5. The CDR3 here is CASSLETGGFTGELFF. CDR3 nucleotide sequence: TGTGCCAGCAGCTTAGAAACGGGAGGGTTCACCGGGGAGCTGTTTTTT.

V is TRBV7-6 and J is TRBJ2-5; possible D gene TRBD2, 5 bases. With 0 bases removed from V and 2 bases from J, the gap between germline ends came to 19 bases. Germline CDR1 and CDR2: SGHVS and FNYEAQ. The CDR3 loop spans 18 amino acids. The CDR3 DNA reads as TGTGCCAGCAGCTTAGCCCCCTTCGTAGCGAACCGTCAAGAGACCCAGTACTTC. It translates to CASSLAPFVANRQETQYF.

This chain joins TRBV4-2 and TRBJ1-1; the D is unclear. Germline values: CDR1 LGHNA, CDR2 YNFKEQ. Trimming stripped 4 bases from V and 0 bases from J, with 12 bases between. CDR3 size: 15 residues. CDR3 sequence: CASSPPGILNTEAFF. DNA of the CDR3: TGTGCCAGCAGCCCGCCGGGGATACTGAACACTGAAGCTTTCTTT.